This T cell receptor beta chain was documented in a study of T-cell memory formation after mild COVID-19. V shed 4 bases and J 6 bases; nucleotides not matched to a gene: 13. Germline lookup yields CDR1 MGHDK and CDR2 SYGVNS. The CDR3 is 16 amino acids. Constant-segment primers and 5'RACE yielded cDNA libraries for TCR alpha and TCR beta, each carrying sample barcodes and UMIs. TCRdb analysed the 5' RACE reads with MiXCR anew, one entry per CDR3 protein. The table includes 250,000 or so distinct CDR3 sequences, roughly 18% detected once. This clonotype showed up just a few times. Its antigen is not known. Whole-study results and caveats: Day 15 to 85 contractors were CD4/CD8 balanced; later expanders leaned CD4+. In pre-infection memory, a portion of responding clones appeared, which suggested that cross-reactive memory joined. There was no confirmation that second-wave clones peaking on day 37 were SARS-CoV-2 specific.

Sequenced sample: PBMCs or a T cell subset sorted from them (not recorded which). The TCR comes from a man aged 18-30 years who had mild COVID-19 (a few samples of this study predate the infection). Cell type and time point are not known. The chain couples TRBV25-1 to TRBJ2-3, with TRBD2 identical over 7 bases. The DNA for the CDR3 is TGTGCCAGCAGTGCCAGTCGCGGGGGTGGCCCCGATACGCAGTATTTT. Translating it yields CASSASRGGGPDTQYF.